These 5 T cell receptor beta chains were sequenced from one sample in a study of a mutant IDH1 vaccine in newly diagnosed glioma. Assay used: immunoSEQ multiplex PCR; TCRdb lists only in-frame clones, some missing. The table lists about 35,000 clones, about 86% of them singletons. Time point noted: week 47, end of study. Alongside topical imiquimod, each dose of vaccine comprised 300 ug of mutant IDH1 20-mer peptide. These receptors' targets are unknown. The material was PBMCs, obtained from a glioma patient whose treatment included an IDH1 peptide vaccine. All receptors derive from a woman in her 30s with glioma.

V gene TRBV5-1 combines with J gene TRBJ2-2; perhaps TRBD2 as D (6 bases). The length of the CDR3 is 14 residues. V was clipped by 4 bases and J by 4 bases, with 11 bases between them. Germline-derived CDR1 and CDR2 are SGHRS and YFSETQ. CDR3 region: CASSEGLPTGELFF. For the CDR3, the DNA is TGCGCCAGCAGCGAGGGACTTCCCACCGGGGAGCTGTTTTTT.

A single count supports this clone. The chain has TRBV11-2 and TRBJ1-1; weak D call: TRBD1 (6 bases). V was pared by 0 bases and J by 0 bases, with 11 bases between. Germline lookup yields CDR1 SGHAT and CDR2 FQNNGV. This CDR3 is built from 16 residues. CDR3 nucleotides: TGTGCCAGCAGCTTAGAAGCAGGGGCCATGAACACTGAAGCTTTCTTT. Translation gives CASSLEAGAMNTEAFF. Full variable domain (rest looked up from reference TRBV11-2 and TRBJ1-1): EAGVAQSPRYKIIEKRQSVAFWCNPISGHATLYWYQQILGQGPKLLIQFQNNGVVDDSQLPKDRFSAERLKGVDSTLKIQPAKLEDSAVYLCASSLEAGAMNTEAFFGQGTRLTVV.

The chain couples TRBV30 to TRBJ1-3; no definite D call. The germline CDR1 and CDR2 sequences are GTSNPN and SVGIG (reference sequence). The CDR3 spans 12 residues. The germline V and J ends were trimmed by 4 bases and 2 bases, with 6 bases remaining between them. CDR3 residues: CAWTEAGNTIYF. In DNA form, the CDR3 reads TGTGCCTGGACGGAAGCTGGAAACACCATATATTTT.

This chain connects TRBV10-3 to TRBJ2-7; D is unclear. Trimming took off 0 bases at V and 1 base at J, with 4 bases between the two ends. This CDR3 is 13 amino acids long. Germline CDR1 ENHRY, CDR2 SYGVKD. CDR3 sequence (DNA): TGTGCCATCAGTGAGTCCCGTTCCTACGAGCAGTACTTC. This encodes CAISESRSYEQYF.

This clone was found a few times. CDR3 amino acids: CASEGSRPEAFF. CDR3 bases: TGTGCCAGCGAAGGCAGTCGACCTGAAGCTTTCTTT. The chain joins TRBV2 to TRBJ1-1; no clear D. In germline, CDR1 is SNHLY, CDR2 FYNNEI. The CDR3 sequence is 12 residues long. V shed 8 bases and J shed 6 bases, with 13 bases lying between them. The full variable domain, completed using reference TRBV2 and TRBJ1-1, is EPEVTQTPSHQVTQMGQEVILRCVPISNHLYFYWYRQILGQKVEFLVSFYNNEISEKSEIFDDQFSVERPDGSNFTLKIRSTKLEDSAMYFCASEGSRPEAFFGQGTRLTVV.